The 20 T cell receptor beta chains below all came from one sample that was sequenced in a study of control samples from healthy donors and cancer patients. Here immunoSEQ multiplex PCR was the method, and the copy in TCRdb shows in-frame clones only, minus some. The sample holds about 110,000 clones, about nine tenths seen once. The sample comprised blood. The receptors stem from a human donor in good health. The donor label of this sample is uncertain.

The chain recombines TRBV30 with TRBJ1-2; D perhaps matches TRBD1 (6 bases). Germline CDR1 is GTSNPN and CDR2 is SVGIG (reference sequence). The CDR3 is 13 residues long. Deletions cut 4 bases from V and 8 bases from J, with 17 bases between. The CDR3 DNA reads TGTGCCTGGACTGAAGGGGGGCCGCGAGGCTACACCTTC. This gives the protein CAWTEGGPRGYTF.

V usage is TRBV6-7 and J usage is TRBJ1-6, with D possibly being TRBD1 (6 bases). TRBV6-7 qualifies as an ORF whose function is uncertain. V gave up 4 bases and J gave up 8 bases, with 15 bases separating them. The CDR3 sequence is 15 residues long. The CDR3 coding sequence is TGTGCCAGCAGTTCGCGGCCAGGGGTGGATTCACCCCTCCACTTT. This codes for CASSSRPGVDSPLHF.

CDR3 residues: CASSFSGTSGNEQYV. DNA of the CDR3: TGTGCCAGCAGTTTCTCCGGGACTAGCGGGAACGAGCAGTACGTC. The chain has TRBV7-9 and TRBJ2-7; TRBD2 matches 13 bases. The germline V gene has CDR1 SEHNR and CDR2 FQNEAQ (reference sequence). The CDR3 extends over 15 amino acids. V lost 6 bases and J lost 5; bases outside the gene matches: 7.

The V and J genes are TRBV24-1 and TRBJ2-1, with 9 bases matching TRBD1. The CDR3 is 16 residues long. Trimming cost V 0 bases and J 6 bases; bases outside gene matches: 5. CDR1 is KGHDR, CDR2 SFDVKD, per germline. The CDR3 nucleotides read TGTGCCACCAGTGATTTGTCGGGACAGGGACTCAATGAGCAGTTCTTC. Translation: CATSDLSGQGLNEQFF.

This clone was detected only a few times. The chain employs TRBV11-2 and TRBJ2-6, with D possibly being TRBD2 (6 bases). V gave up 4 bases and J gave up 0 bases, with 16 bases separating them. The CDR3 is 18 residues long. Germline CDR1 and CDR2: SGHAT and FQNNGV. The CDR3 sequence is CASSSRRPGVSGANVLTF. The CDR3 DNA is TGTGCCAGCAGCTCCCGTCGACCGGGAGTCTCTGGGGCCAACGTCCTGACTTTC.

This chain connects TRBV7-8 to TRBJ2-3; tentatively, D is TRBD1 (7 bases). The V end lost 6 bases, the J end lost 3 bases, and 16 bases lay between the germline ends. The CDR3 is 15 residues long. CDR1 SGHVS and CDR2 FQNEAQ come from the germline V gene. The CDR3 bases are TGTGCCAGCAGTCCAGGGGGGTTCACAACAGATACGCAGTATTTT. Its protein product is CASSPGGFTTDTQYF.

This chain joins TRBV19 and TRBJ1-2; no clear D gene. CDR1 is LNHDA and CDR2 is SQIVND in the germline V gene (reference sequence). V was clipped by 1 base and J by 4 bases, with 10 bases between them. This CDR3 has 14 amino acids. The CDR3 loop is CASSIAGVGYGYTF. CDR3 in DNA: TGTGCCAGTAGTATAGCTGGGGTAGGCTATGGCTACACCTTC.

This clone turned up a few times. The chain recombines TRBV9 with TRBJ1-4, with a weak D call TRBD1 (5 bases). The CDR3 contains 14 residues. Germline V lookup: CDR1 SGDLS, CDR2 YYNGEE. V lost 3 bases to trimming and J lost 0 bases, with 6 bases between them. CDR3 DNA sequence: TGTGCCAGCAGCGCACAGGCAACTAATGAAAAACTGTTTTTT. This encodes CASSAQATNEKLFF. Filled out from reference TRBV9 and TRBJ1-4, the complete variable domain reads DSGVTQTPKHLITATGQRVTLRCSPRSGDLSVYWYQQSLDQGLQFLIQYYNGEERAKGNILERFSAQQFPDLHSELNLSSLELGDSALYFCASSAQATNEKLFFGSGTQLSVL.

V gene TRBV15 combines with J gene TRBJ1-2, with D perhaps TRBD1 (6 bases). This CDR3 has 17 amino acids. Trimming took off 0 bases at V and 8 bases at J, with 22 bases between the two ends. Germline CDR1 and CDR2: LNHNV and YYDKDF (reference sequence). This CDR3 is CATSREVGGLGLTGYTF. Here the CDR3 DNA reads TGTGCCACCAGCAGAGAGGTCGGGGGGCTAGGACTTACGGGCTACACCTTC.

The gene calls are TRBV18 and TRBJ2-1; no firm D call. Per the germline V gene, CDR1 is KGHSH and CDR2 is LQKENI. V lost 1 base to trimming and J lost 8 bases, with 9 bases between them. The CDR3 spans 13 residues. The CDR3 bases are TGTGCCAGCTCACCACTCTTGAGAGATGAGCAGTTCTTC. It translates to CASSPLLRDEQFF.

This chain uses TRBV6-6 with TRBJ1-4; D may be TRBD1 (6 bases). V shed 7 bases and J shed 7 bases, with 16 bases lying between them. The CDR3 sequence is 14 residues long. Germline V gene data show CDR1 as MNHNY and CDR2 as SVGAGI (reference sequence). CDR3 sequence: CASNNRGGGEKLFF. The CDR3 nucleotides are TGTGCCAGCAACAACAGAGGGGGTGGTGAAAAACTGTTTTTT.

The J gene is TRBJ1-1, the V gene TRBV2; D gene ambiguous. This CDR3 is built from 13 residues. Germline V gene lookup returns CDR1 SNHLY and CDR2 FYNNEI. With 2 bases removed from V and 6 bases from J, the gap between germline ends came to 10 bases. CDR3 coding DNA: TGTGCCAGCAGTGAATTCGGGCAGCCTGAAGCTTTCTTT. Its translation is CASSEFGQPEAFF. Complete variable domain (other parts from reference TRBV2 and TRBJ1-1): EPEVTQTPSHQVTQMGQEVILRCVPISNHLYFYWYRQILGQKVEFLVSFYNNEISEKSEIFDDQFSVERPDGSNFTLKIRSTKLEDSAMYFCASSEFGQPEAFFGQGTRLTVV.

The rearrangement uses TRBV5-6 and TRBJ1-2, with 8 positions matching TRBD1. This CDR3 is built from 16 residues. Germline V gene lookup returns CDR1 SGHDT and CDR2 YYEEEE. The ends lost 0 bases at V and 3 bases at J; junction bases unmatched: 7. The CDR3 protein is CASSLGPAGGDYGYTF. The CDR3 DNA reads TGTGCCAGCAGCTTGGGTCCCGCAGGGGGCGACTATGGCTACACCTTC.

This clone was observed a handful of times. The chain couples TRBV2 to TRBJ2-5; TRBD1 aligns across 7 bases. This CDR3 is built from 13 residues. Germline V gene sequence: CDR1 SNHLY, CDR2 FYNNEI. V was pared by 4 bases and J by 2 bases, with 1 base of the junction left unmatched. The CDR3 reads CASSVRGQETQYF. CDR3 DNA: TGTGCCAGCAGTGTCAGGGGGCAAGAGACCCAGTACTTC. Full variable domain (rest looked up from reference TRBV2 and TRBJ2-5): EPEVTQTPSHQVTQMGQEVILRCVPISNHLYFYWYRQILGQKVEFLVSFYNNEISEKSEIFDDQFSVERPDGSNFTLKIRSTKLEDSAMYFCASSVRGQETQYFGPGTRLLVL.

The chain joins TRBV30 to TRBJ1-5; TRBD1 agrees at 8 bases. Per germline, CDR1 GTSNPN and CDR2 SVGIG (reference sequence). The CDR3 runs to 13 residues. The CDR3 DNA is TGTGCGTTAAGGACAGGGTACAATCAGCCCCAGCATTTT. It encodes CALRTGYNQPQHF.

The table lists this clone with a count of one. The chain has TRBV15 and TRBJ1-5; a possible D gene is TRBD1 (6 bases). The germline V gene encodes CDR1 LNHNV and CDR2 YYDKDF (reference sequence). V was cut by 3 bases and J by 6 bases, with 12 bases left in between. This CDR3 is built from 14 residues. The CDR3 region is CATSSSRDIQPQHF. In DNA form, the CDR3 reads TGTGCCACCAGCAGCTCGCGGGACATTCAGCCCCAGCATTTT. The full variable domain, rest sourced from reference TRBV15 and TRBJ1-5, is DAMVIQNPRYQVTQFGKPVTLSCSQTLNHNVMYWYQQKSSQAPKLLFHYYDKDFNNEADTPDNFQSRRPNTSFCFLDIRSPGLGDTAMYLCATSSSRDIQPQHFGDGTRLSIL.

J is TRBJ2-1 and V is TRBV4-2; weak D call: TRBD1 (5 bases). CDR1 and CDR2 from the germline V gene are LGHNA and YNFKEQ. V dropped 1 base and J dropped 9 bases, with 19 bases sitting between them. This CDR3 comprises 16 residues. The CDR3 is CASSQVLGRRESEQFF. As DNA, the CDR3 is TGTGCCAGCAGCCAAGTTCTGGGGCGAAGAGAGAGTGAGCAGTTCTTC.

This clone was seen just once. In nucleotides, the CDR3 is TGTGCCAGTCTAAGCGGGGGGAACAATGAGCAGTTCTTC. Amino acids: CASLSGGNNEQFF. The V and J genes are TRBV12-3 or TRBV12-4 and TRBJ2-1; 9 bases align to TRBD2. The J segment lost 5 bases and the V segment lost 9 bases, leaving 5 bases of the junction unmatched. CDR3 length: 13 residues.

V is TRBV3-1 (or the pseudogene TRBV3-2) and J is TRBJ2-7; 8 bases agree with TRBD1. Germline values: CDR1 LGHDT, CDR2 YNNKEL (reference sequence). V lost 5 bases and J lost 3; bases outside the gene matches: 6. The CDR3 contains 14 residues. In nucleotides, the CDR3 is TGTGCCAGCAGCAAACGACAGGGGTTCTACGAGCAGTACTTC. It specifies CASSKRQGFYEQYF.

The rearrangement joins TRBV6-6 to TRBJ1-1; TRBD1 is a possible D gene (5 bases). The CDR3 is 12 residues long. From germline, CDR1 is MNHNY and CDR2 SVGAGI (reference sequence). V was pared by 5 bases and J by 10 bases, with 14 bases between. The DNA of the CDR3 is TGTGCCAGCAGTACCTATGGCGGGGGAGCTTTCTTT. The encoded protein is CASSTYGGGAFF.